Listed below are T cell receptor beta chains from one sample, sequenced in a study of Ad26.COV2.S vaccination and SARS-CoV-2 variants. The method was immunoSEQ multiplex PCR; TCRdb's version includes in-frame clones alone and lacks a portion of them. The table includes approximately 410,000 clones, approximately 90% detected once. The source material was peripheral blood, sampled in a trial of Ad26.COV2.S vaccine versus placebo. The receptors shown here come from a person between 18 and 60 years old who received the Ad26.COV2.S COVID-19 vaccine or a placebo. Each CDR3 is given without its conserved first and last residue.

CDR3 protein,V gene,J gene
ASSRYHAGTSGLAGDTQY,TRBV7-8,TRBJ2-3
ASSSDRRNINEQF,TRBV2,TRBJ2-1
ASSYSTGVAGEAF,TRBV6-5,TRBJ1-1
ASEGLAVTSPSYEQY,TRBV28,TRBJ2-7
ASSYGGQPQH,TRBV6-5,TRBJ1-5
ASKSRIGAYEQY,TRBV19,TRBJ2-7
ASSEGGGEVRNEQF,TRBV2,TRBJ2-1
ASSTPRGTGELF,TRBV9,TRBJ2-2
ASSNGGRYEQY,TRBV19,TRBJ2-7
ASSYSLAKNIQY,TRBV28,TRBJ2-4
ASSRTSGNTEAF,TRBV18,TRBJ1-1
ASSGGRKTGNTEAF,TRBV6-2/TRBV6-3,TRBJ1-1
ASSPKGRRNTEAF,TRBV6-6,TRBJ1-1
ASTQGVSGANVLT,TRBV2,TRBJ2-6
AWKAQLYGYT,TRBV30,TRBJ1-2
ASYPDTASPSLFYGYT,TRBV19,TRBJ1-2
ASRGQGSYEQY,TRBV11-2,TRBJ2-7
ASSLIRNYEQY,TRBV27,TRBJ2-7
ASSISRGQGTQY,TRBV19,TRBJ2-5
ASSMGQGVSYEQY,TRBV19,TRBJ2-7
ASRKTVYYGYT,TRBV6-5,TRBJ1-2
ASSANAYEQY,TRBV9,TRBJ2-7
ASSLQSTGELF,TRBV27,TRBJ2-2
ASSTRLAGGTGELF,TRBV9,TRBJ2-2
ASSFQGGLTTGELF,TRBV7-2,TRBJ2-2
ASSEYNYNEQF,TRBV25-1,TRBJ2-1
ASSLDRGEKLF,TRBV11-2,TRBJ1-4
ASSLTRFHPPYGYT,TRBV7-6,TRBJ1-2
ASSLLAGPPRNEQF,TRBV11-2,TRBJ2-1
ASSILEGRAGANVLT,TRBV19,TRBJ2-6
ASSPAGTGAYEQY,TRBV5-1,TRBJ2-7
ASSRTGTSFTDTQY,TRBV19,TRBJ2-3
SVEWGAGGPDEQF,TRBV29-1,TRBJ2-1
ASSPQEVAGSLSYEQY,TRBV18,TRBJ2-7
ASGRGPTPNQPQH,TRBV6-2/TRBV6-3,TRBJ1-5
ASTPFGGLAGAYEQY,TRBV28,TRBJ2-7
ASSLGGNTGELF,TRBV13,TRBJ2-2
AWSVGALNTEAF,TRBV30,TRBJ1-1
ASSFTGYEQY,TRBV7-9,TRBJ2-7
AISESWSQTYGYT,TRBV10-3,TRBJ1-2
ASSQIRGGTDTQY,TRBV5-5,TRBJ2-3
ASTVARANTEAF,TRBV10-2,TRBJ1-1
ASSESNPEAF,TRBV6-1,TRBJ1-1